These 17 T cell receptor beta chains share one sample of origin, sequenced in a study of blood T cell repertoires in COVID-19. The table came from immunoSEQ multiplex PCR; TCRdb's copy has only in-frame clones and leaves some out. The sample includes approximately 230,000 clones, around nine tenths of them seen just once. Material: peripheral blood. These receptors came from a woman between 40 and 50 years old who had recovered from COVID-19.

The rearrangement uses TRBV14 and TRBJ2-2; possible D gene TRBD1, 6 bases. Germline V lookup: CDR1 SGHDN, CDR2 FVKESK. The ends were cut back, 7 bases at V and 6 bases at J, with 15 bases in the middle. This CDR3 contains 14 residues. The DNA of the CDR3 is TGTGCCAGCAACCGAGCAGGGGCCGCCGGGGAGCTGTTTTTT. Translating gives CASNRAGAAGELFF. The full variable domain, in which reference TRBV14 and TRBJ2-2 provide the parts outside the CDR3, is EAGVTQFPSHSVIEKGQTVTLRCDPISGHDNLYWYRRVMGKEIKFLLHFVKESKQDESGMPNNRFLAERTGGTYSTLKVQPAELEDSGVYFCASNRAGAAGELFFGEGSRLTVL.

The V call is TRBV5-1, the J call TRBJ2-3; 9 positions match TRBD1. The CDR3 loop spans 16 amino acids. Trimming took 2 bases from V and 0 from J; bases not matched to a gene: 4. CDR1 is SGHRS, CDR2 YFSETQ, per germline. The CDR3 sequence is CASSLQGASSTDTQYF. For the CDR3, the DNA is TGCGCCAGCAGCTTACAGGGGGCATCTAGCACAGATACGCAGTATTTT.

The rearrangement joins TRBV7-9 to TRBJ2-1; D perhaps matches TRBD2 (5 bases). Trimming removed 7 bases from V and 0 bases from J, with 19 bases in between. Germline CDR1 reads SEHNR; CDR2 reads FQNEAQ (reference sequence). CDR3 length equals 17 residues. Here the CDR3 DNA reads TGTGCCAGCACCCGGCCCGGGGATCAGAGCTCCTACAATGAGCAGTTCTTC. Encoded protein: CASTRPGDQSSYNEQFF.

The chain has TRBV18 and TRBJ2-7; 9 bases align to TRBD1. The CDR3 is made up of 15 amino acids. CDR1 and CDR2 from the germline V gene are KGHSH and LQKENI. V was pared by 2 bases and J by 2 bases, with 4 bases of the junction left unmatched. CDR3 region: CASSPGQGLTYEQYF. The CDR3 DNA is TGTGCCAGCTCACCAGGACAGGGGCTAACCTACGAGCAGTACTTC.

The rearrangement joins TRBV3-1 (or the pseudogene TRBV3-2) to TRBJ2-1, with D possibly matching TRBD2 (6 bases). Germline CDR1 and CDR2: LGHDT and YNNKEL (reference sequence). Between the trimmed V and J ends, which lost 1 base and 13 bases, there was a span of 14 bases. The length of the CDR3 is 13 residues. The CDR3: CASSQGRQGGQFF. CDR3 DNA sequence: TGTGCCAGCAGCCAAGGGCGGCAGGGAGGCCAGTTCTTC.

The rearrangement links TRBV6-5 to TRBJ1-2; 7 positions agree with TRBD1. V lost 7 bases to trimming and J lost 3 bases; unmatched junction nucleotides: 8. The CDR3 is 14 residues long. From germline, CDR1 is MNHEY and CDR2 SVGAGI. The CDR3 spells CASTKGARYYGYTF. CDR3 nucleotides: TGTGCCAGCACCAAGGGGGCGCGATACTATGGCTACACCTTC.

The V and J genes are TRBV29-1 and TRBJ1-6; D gene ambiguous. V lost 4 bases to trimming and J lost 3 bases, with 7 bases between them. The CDR3 contains 13 residues. CDR1 and CDR2 from the germline V gene are SQVTM and ANQGSEA. CDR3 nucleotide sequence: TGCAGCGTTGTGGAGGGCTATAATTCACCCCTCCACTTT. Translated: CSVVEGYNSPLHF. The full variable domain, with the rest looked up from reference TRBV29-1 and TRBJ1-6, is SAVISQKPSRDICQRGTSLTIQCQVDSQVTMMFWYRQQPGQSLTLIATANQGSEATYESGFVIDKFPISRPNLTFSTLTVSNMSPEDSSIYLCSVVEGYNSPLHFGNGTRLTVT.

The gene calls are TRBV27 and TRBJ1-6, with 7 bases identical to TRBD1. CDR1 is MNHEY, CDR2 SMNVEV, per germline (reference sequence). J lost 6 bases, V lost 0 bases, and 5 bases had no gene match. The CDR3 has 16 residues. CDR3 DNA: TGTGCCAGCAGTTTATCACAAGGGGGCGCTAATTCACCCCTCCACTTT. It is translated as CASSLSQGGANSPLHF.

The chain links TRBV18 to TRBJ1-1, with D perhaps matching TRBD1 (5 bases). This CDR3 region has 14 residues. The V and J ends lost 3 bases and 1 base respectively, with 9 bases between them. CDR1 is KGHSH and CDR2 is LQKENI in the germline V gene. The CDR3 DNA follows: TGTGCCAGCTCACCTCAGGGATCGAACACTGAAGCTTTCTTT. It is translated as CASSPQGSNTEAFF.

This clone came up once. V gene TRBV2 combines with J gene TRBJ2-5; 9 nucleotides align to TRBD2. The CDR3 has 16 residues. V gave up 6 bases and J gave up 1 base; unmatched junction bases: 9. The germline V gene encodes CDR1 SNHLY and CDR2 FYNNEI. The CDR3 nucleotides read TGTGCCAGCAGGGGGGGCGGGACTAGCAGCCAAGAGACCCAGTACTTC. Amino acids: CASRGGGTSSQETQYF.

CDR3 DNA sequence: TGTGCCAGCAGCCAAGATTATACAGGACGAGGTAATGAAAAACTGTTTTTT. It translates to CASSQDYTGRGNEKLFF. The chain is built from TRBV4-2 and TRBJ1-4; D may be TRBD1 (5 bases). This CDR3 comprises 17 residues. V gave up 0 bases and J gave up 4 bases, with 15 bases separating them. Germline V gene sequence: CDR1 LGHNA, CDR2 YNFKEQ.

The DNA of the CDR3 is TGTGCCAGCAGCCGGTTGACTAGCGGGGGGGCTGACGGGGAGCTGTTTTTT. It is translated as CASSRLTSGGADGELFF. This chain links TRBV3-1 (or the pseudogene TRBV3-2) with TRBJ2-2; TRBD2 matches 14 bases. In germline, CDR1 is LGHDT, CDR2 YNNKEL (reference sequence). The V gene end was trimmed by 4 bases and the J gene end by 7 bases; junction bases not matched to a gene: 8. CDR3 length equals 17 residues.

The J gene is TRBJ1-2, the V gene TRBV10-3; the match to TRBD1 covers 7 bases. In germline, CDR1 is ENHRY, CDR2 SYGVKD. V was clipped by 5 bases and J by 3 bases; unmatched bases: 9. CDR3 length equals 15 residues. In nucleotides, the CDR3 is TGTGCCATCAGTTTTTCCAACAGGGGAGACTATGGCTACACCTTC. The encoded protein is CAISFSNRGDYGYTF.

The rearrangement joins TRBV13 to TRBJ1-5; the D gene is possibly TRBD1 (5 bases). CDR1 PRHDT and CDR2 FYEKMQ come from the germline V gene (reference sequence). This CDR3 region has 15 residues. The V and J ends lost 3 bases and 3 bases respectively, with 12 bases between them. This chain's CDR3 is CASSFGGVFNQPQHF. CDR3 nucleotides: TGTGCCAGCAGCTTTGGGGGGGTATTCAATCAGCCCCAGCATTTT. The full variable domain, its missing parts supplied by reference TRBV13 and TRBJ1-5, is AAGVIQSPRHLIKEKRETATLKCYPIPRHDTVYWYQQGPGQDPQFLISFYEKMQSDKGSIPDRFSAQQFSDYHSELNMSSLELGDSALYFCASSFGGVFNQPQHFGDGTRLSIL.

The chain combines TRBV24-1 with TRBJ2-2, with 8 bases identical to TRBD2. Trimming cost V 6 bases and J 6 bases; bases outside gene matches: 5. This CDR3 spans 14 amino acids. Germline loops: CDR1 KGHDR, CDR2 SFDVKD. This chain's CDR3 is CATSISGRPGELFF. CDR3 DNA: TGTGCCACCAGTATAAGCGGGAGACCCGGGGAGCTGTTTTTT.

J is TRBJ1-1 and V is TRBV13; TRBD1 might be the D (6 bases). This CDR3 region has 14 residues. V lost 5 bases to trimming and J lost 0 bases, with 10 bases between them. CDR1 and CDR2 (germline): PRHDT, FYEKMQ (reference sequence). The CDR3 reads CASSPQGVNTEAFF. In nucleotides, the CDR3 is TGTGCCAGCAGCCCACAGGGTGTGAACACTGAAGCTTTCTTT.

The gene calls are TRBV3-1 (or the pseudogene TRBV3-2) and TRBJ1-2; D is uncertain. There are 12 residues in the CDR3. Germline values: CDR1 LGHDT, CDR2 YNNKEL (reference sequence). Trimming left V 8 bases short and J 6 bases short, with 13 bases between. The CDR3 bases are TGTGCCAGCGCTCATGAGGGCCATGGCTACACCTTC. Protein product: CASAHEGHGYTF.